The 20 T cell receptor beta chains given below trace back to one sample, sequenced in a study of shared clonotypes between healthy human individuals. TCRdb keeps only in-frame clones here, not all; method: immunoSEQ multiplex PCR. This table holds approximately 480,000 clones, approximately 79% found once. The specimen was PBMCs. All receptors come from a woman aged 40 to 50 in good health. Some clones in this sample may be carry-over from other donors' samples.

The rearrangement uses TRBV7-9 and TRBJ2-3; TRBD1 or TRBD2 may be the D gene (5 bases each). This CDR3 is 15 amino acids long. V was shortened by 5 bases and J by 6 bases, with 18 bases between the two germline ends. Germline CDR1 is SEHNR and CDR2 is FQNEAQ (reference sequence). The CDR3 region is CASSQTGLESDTQYF. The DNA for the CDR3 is TGTGCCAGCAGCCAGACGGGGCTAGAATCCGATACGCAGTATTTT.

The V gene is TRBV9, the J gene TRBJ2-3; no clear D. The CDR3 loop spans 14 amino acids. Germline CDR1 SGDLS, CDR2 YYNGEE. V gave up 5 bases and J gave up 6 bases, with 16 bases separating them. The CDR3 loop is CASSTSSWIDTQYF. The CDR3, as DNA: TGTGCCAGCAGTACCTCTTCATGGATTGATACGCAGTATTTT.

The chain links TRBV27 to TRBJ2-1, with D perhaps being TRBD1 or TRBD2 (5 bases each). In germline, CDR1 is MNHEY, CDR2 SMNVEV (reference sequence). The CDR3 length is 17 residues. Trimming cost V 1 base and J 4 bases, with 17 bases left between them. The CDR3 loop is CASSLLPGPPLYNEQFF. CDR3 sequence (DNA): TGTGCCAGCAGTTTATTGCCGGGACCCCCTCTATACAATGAGCAGTTCTTC.

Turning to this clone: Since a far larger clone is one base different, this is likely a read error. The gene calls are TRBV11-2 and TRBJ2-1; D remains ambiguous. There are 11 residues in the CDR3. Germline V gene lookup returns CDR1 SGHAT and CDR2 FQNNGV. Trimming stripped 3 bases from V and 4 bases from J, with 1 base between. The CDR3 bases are TGTGCCAGCAGCTTTTACAATGAGCAGTTCTTC. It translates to CASSFYNEQFF.

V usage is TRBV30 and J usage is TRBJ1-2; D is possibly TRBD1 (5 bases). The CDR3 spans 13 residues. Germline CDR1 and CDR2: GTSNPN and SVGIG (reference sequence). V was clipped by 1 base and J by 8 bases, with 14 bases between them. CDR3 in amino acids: CAWSAQLGEGYTF. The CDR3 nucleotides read TGTGCCTGGAGTGCCCAACTGGGGGAAGGCTACACCTTC.

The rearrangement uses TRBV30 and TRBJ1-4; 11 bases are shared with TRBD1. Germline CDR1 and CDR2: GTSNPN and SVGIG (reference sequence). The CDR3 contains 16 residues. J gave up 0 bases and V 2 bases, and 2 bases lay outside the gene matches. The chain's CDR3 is CAWSSGQGATNEKLFF. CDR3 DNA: TGTGCCTGGAGTTCGGGACAGGGGGCAACTAATGAAAAACTGTTTTTT.

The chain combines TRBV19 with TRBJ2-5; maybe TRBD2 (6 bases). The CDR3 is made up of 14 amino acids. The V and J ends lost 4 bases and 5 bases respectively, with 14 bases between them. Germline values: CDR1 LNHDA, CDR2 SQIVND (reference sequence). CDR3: CASSRAGIGETQYF. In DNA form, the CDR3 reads TGTGCCAGTAGTAGGGCGGGGATCGGGGAGACCCAGTACTTC.

CDR3 nucleotides: TGTGCCAGCAGGGACAGGACTAGCACAGATACGCAGTATTTT. Amino acid sequence: CASRDRTSTDTQYF. This chain connects TRBV25-1 to TRBJ2-3, with 7 nucleotides matching TRBD1. Germline assignment: CDR1 MGHDK and CDR2 SYGVNS. The CDR3 consists of 14 residues. V shed 6 bases and J 0 bases; nucleotides not matched to a gene: 3. Based on the CDR3 plus reference TRBV25-1 and TRBJ2-3, the full variable domain is EADIYQTPRYLVIGTGKKITLECSQTMGHDKMYWYQQDPGMELHLIHYSYGVNSTEKGDLSSESTVSRIRTEHFPLTLESARPSHTSQYLCASRDRTSTDTQYFGPGTRLTVL.

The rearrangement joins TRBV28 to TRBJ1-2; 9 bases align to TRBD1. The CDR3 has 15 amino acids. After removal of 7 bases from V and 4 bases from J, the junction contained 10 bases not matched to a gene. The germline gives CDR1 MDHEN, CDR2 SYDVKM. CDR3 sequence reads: CASTPRTGGAYGYTF. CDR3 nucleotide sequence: TGTGCCAGCACCCCCAGAACAGGGGGCGCCTATGGCTACACCTTC.

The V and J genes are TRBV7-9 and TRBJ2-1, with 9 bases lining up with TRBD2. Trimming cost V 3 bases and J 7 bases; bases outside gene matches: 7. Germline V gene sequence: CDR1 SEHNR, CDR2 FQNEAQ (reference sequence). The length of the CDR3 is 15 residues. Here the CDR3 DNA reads TGTGCCAGCAGCTTTCCCGGGACTAGCTCTAATGAGCAGTTCTTC. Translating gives CASSFPGTSSNEQFF.

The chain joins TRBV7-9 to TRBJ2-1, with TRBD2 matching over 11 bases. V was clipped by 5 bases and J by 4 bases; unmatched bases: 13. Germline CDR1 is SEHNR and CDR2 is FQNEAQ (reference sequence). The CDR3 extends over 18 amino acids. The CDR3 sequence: CASSQPKGLAELYNEQFF. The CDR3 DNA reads TGTGCCAGCAGCCAACCAAAGGGACTAGCGGAGCTATACAATGAGCAGTTCTTC.

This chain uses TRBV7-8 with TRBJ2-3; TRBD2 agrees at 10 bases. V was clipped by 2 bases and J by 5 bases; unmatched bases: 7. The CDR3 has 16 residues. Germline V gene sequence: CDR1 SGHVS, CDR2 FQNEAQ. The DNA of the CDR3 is TGTGCCAGCAGCTTAACAGTCGCTAGCGGGAGAGATACGCAGTATTTT. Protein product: CASSLTVASGRDTQYF.

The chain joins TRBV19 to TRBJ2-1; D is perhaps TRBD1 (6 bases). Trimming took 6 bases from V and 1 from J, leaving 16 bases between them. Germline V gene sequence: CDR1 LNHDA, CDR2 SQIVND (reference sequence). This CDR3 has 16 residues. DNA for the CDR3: TGTGCCAGTAGACCAAAGGGCAGGGGATCCTACAATGAGCAGTTCTTC. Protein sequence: CASRPKGRGSYNEQFF.

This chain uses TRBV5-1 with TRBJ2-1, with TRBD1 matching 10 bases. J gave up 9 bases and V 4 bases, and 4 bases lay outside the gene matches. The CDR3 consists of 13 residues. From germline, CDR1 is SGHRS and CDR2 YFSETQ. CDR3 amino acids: CASSGGQGFEQFF. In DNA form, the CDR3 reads TGCGCCAGCAGCGGGGGACAGGGGTTTGAGCAGTTCTTC. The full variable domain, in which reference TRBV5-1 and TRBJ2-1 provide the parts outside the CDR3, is KAGVTQTPRYLIKTRGQQVTLSCSPISGHRSVSWYQQTPGQGLQFLFEYFSETQRNKGNFPGRFSGRQFSNSRSEMNVSTLELGDSALYLCASSGGQGFEQFFGPGTRLTVL.

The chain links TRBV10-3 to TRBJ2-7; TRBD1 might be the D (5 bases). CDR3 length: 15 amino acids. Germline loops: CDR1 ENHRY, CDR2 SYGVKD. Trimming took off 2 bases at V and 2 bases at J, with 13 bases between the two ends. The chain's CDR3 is CAISEGAGRAYEQYF. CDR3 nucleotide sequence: TGTGCCATCAGTGAGGGGGCCGGACGGGCCTACGAGCAGTACTTC.

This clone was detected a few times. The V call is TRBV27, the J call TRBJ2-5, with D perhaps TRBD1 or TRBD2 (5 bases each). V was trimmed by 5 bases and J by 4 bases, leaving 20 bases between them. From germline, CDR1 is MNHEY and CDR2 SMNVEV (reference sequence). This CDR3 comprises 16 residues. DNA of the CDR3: TGTGCCAGCAGTCCCATGTTCAGGGACGGAAGAGAGACCCAGTACTTC. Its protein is CASSPMFRDGRETQYF.

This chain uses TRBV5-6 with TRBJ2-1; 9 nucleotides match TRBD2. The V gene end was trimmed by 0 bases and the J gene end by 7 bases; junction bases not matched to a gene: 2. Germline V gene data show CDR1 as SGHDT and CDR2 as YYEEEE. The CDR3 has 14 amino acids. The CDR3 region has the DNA TGTGCCAGCAGCTTGGTTAGCGGGAGTAATGAGCAGTTCTTC. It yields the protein CASSLVSGSNEQFF.

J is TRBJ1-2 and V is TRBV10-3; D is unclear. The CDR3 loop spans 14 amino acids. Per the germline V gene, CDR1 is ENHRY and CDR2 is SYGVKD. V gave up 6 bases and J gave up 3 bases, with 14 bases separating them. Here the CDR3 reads CAIRVTAADYGYTF. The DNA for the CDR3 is TGTGCCATCAGGGTGACGGCAGCAGACTATGGCTACACCTTC.

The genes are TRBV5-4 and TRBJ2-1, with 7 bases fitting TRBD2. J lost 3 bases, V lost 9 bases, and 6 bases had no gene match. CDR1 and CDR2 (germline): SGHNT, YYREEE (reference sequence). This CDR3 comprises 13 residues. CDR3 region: CAMGGSLYNEQFF. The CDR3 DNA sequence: TGTGCCATGGGGGGGAGTCTCTACAATGAGCAGTTCTTC.

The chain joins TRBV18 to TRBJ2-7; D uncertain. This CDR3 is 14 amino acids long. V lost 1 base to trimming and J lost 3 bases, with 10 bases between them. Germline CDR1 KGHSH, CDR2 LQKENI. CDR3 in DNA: TGTGCCAGCTCACCACGCGACCGATTCTACGAGCAGTACTTC. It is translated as CASSPRDRFYEQYF.